What follows is one T cell receptor beta chain and its context. Its antigen is still unknown. This entry comes from a study of cytomegalovirus exposure and HLA in healthy donors. Findings and limits, study-wide: Because they were indistinguishable, some V segments, including TRBV6-2 and TRBV6-3, were excluded. Per a prior analysis, the majority of TCR beta V segments were productive roughly 90% or roughly 30% of the time.

The V gene's germline CDR1 is SGDLS and CDR2 YYNGEE. The CDR3 runs to 17 residues. The J segment lost 2 bases and the V segment lost 3 bases, leaving 12 bases of the junction unmatched. This PCR relied on a set of 60 Vbeta primers and 13 Jbeta primers. The method was immunoSEQ multiplex PCR; TCRdb's version includes in-frame clones alone and lacks a portion of them. This table lists around 78,000 clones. The sample comprised PBMCs. V usage is TRBV9 and J usage is TRBJ1-1; 8 positions match TRBD1. The sequence came from a man aged 18 to 29 in good health and CMV-seropositive. In nucleotides, the CDR3 is TGTGCCAGCAGCGCTCGGACAGGGAGTGGGGCCAACACTGAAGCTTTCTTT. Translated, it gives CASSARTGSGANTEAFF.